This T cell receptor (beta chain) was sequenced in a study of blood T cell repertoires in COVID-19 (dated by TCRdb to the early 2020s). Notes on the research overall: Samples from collaborators originated in the United States, Italy and Spain and spanned both the acute and convalescent phases of COVID-19. The material from the prospective study consisted of cDNA or gDNA derived from T cells, B-cell-depleted T cells, or PBMCs. The dataset comprised deeply sampled blood TCRbeta repertoires from subjects exposed to, actively infected with, or recovered from COVID-19. The repertoires were released in a freely available public database intended as a resource for research on the immune response to SARS-CoV-2. The samples were drawn from the first 160 participants of the ongoing ImmuneRACE study and from 1,254 subjects provided by 6 global collaborators. The sample metadata nearly always contained a de-identified subject ID, COVID-19 status, age in years and sex. HLA class I and class II types, where available, came from metadata supplied by the sample provider rather than from assay-based typing. Findings and caveats that apply to the study as a whole: The amount of clinical and demographic metadata varied by source and participant and was provided uncurated.

Whole blood was collected in K2EDTA tubes by collaborating institutions according to the institutions' own protocols. For TCRbeta analysis, collaborators shipped samples in one of three forms: frozen whole blood, isolated PBMCs, or DNA extracted from either of those sample types. TCRbeta CDR3 regions were amplified from genomic DNA by means of the immunoSEQ Assay, a bias-controlled multiplex PCR. The authors' pipeline ran thus. The number of nucleated cells in each sample was estimated from the amplification of reference gene primers within the assay. To quantify the absolute abundance of each unique TCRbeta CDR3 rearrangement, sequence reads were collapsed and filtered. For each sample, productive Simpson clonality was calculated as the square root of Simpson's diversity index over productive rearrangements. Imported from immuneACCESS, the table was reduced by TCRdb to in-frame sequences with V and J called. These copies leave out some clones; in studies compared against another copy, an unresolved V gene accounts for under half, and the cause of the remainder is not known. V, J and clone size derive from that table, while D and trimming were established from the DNA sequence. In all, the sample holds about 240,000 clones, and 70% to 75% of those were seen once. 3% to 3.5% of the sample is in the top ten clones.

A remark on this clone: It has no known antigen specificity. No base-level quality is on record; no much larger clone is a single base apart.

The V and J ends are trimmed by 6 bases and 2 bases, leaving 16 bases between them. The CDR3 starts with the cysteine, ends with the phenylalanine, and has 15 residues. Solely the CDR3 DNA is kept, with 45 bases framed from the first base. From the germline V gene, CDR1 is MNHEY and CDR2 is SVGAGI. The receptor was derived from a woman aged 80 or older with acute or convalescent COVID-19. The rearrangement combines TRBV6-5 with TRBJ1-2, and perhaps TRBD1 as D gene, on 6 matching bases. Material for sequencing was peripheral blood. DNA sequence: TGTGCCAGCAGCCTAGACAGGCTTAAAAACTATGGCTACACCTTC. This sequence encodes CASSLDRLKNYGYTF.